This T cell receptor beta chain came from a study of neurological immune-mediated disorders. Whole-study findings and limits: When the repertoires were grouped phylogenetically, those of 18 of the 34 multiple sclerosis patients came together in a single cluster of related CDR3 sequences, which points to a possible repertoire-level signature.

Trimming removed 4 bases from V and 6 bases from J; junction bases left unmatched: 6. This CDR3 has 13 amino acids. Germline loops: CDR1 LGHDT, CDR2 YNNKEL (reference sequence). This clonotype was observed at least ten times. Its matching antigen is unknown. The cDNA was generated by 5'RACE with 10-nucleotide random UMIs. From the 5' RACE reads, TCRdb called clonotypes with MiXCR, one entry per CDR3 protein. The sample yields fewer than 80,000 distinct CDR3 sequences, 4% to 6% seen once. This chain uses TRBV3-1 with TRBJ2-7; the match to TRBD1 covers 7 bases. The receptor was isolated from a woman aged 25 to 39 with multiple sclerosis. Sequencing was done on a sample of PBMCs. The CDR3 bases are TGTGCCAGCAGCCCCCGACAGGGTGGCGAGCAGTACTTC. Its translation: CASSPRQGGEQYF.